This T cell receptor (beta chain) was sequenced during a study of memory CD4+ T cells and cytomegalovirus serostatus. The sort gate was single viable CD3+CD4+CD8-CD45RO+ cells for memory CD4+ T cells. Generated by immunoSEQ multiplex PCR, the TCRdb table keeps only in-frame clones and is missing some. Among tens of thousands of clones listed, approximately 82% were seen once. Only one count was recorded for this clone. Germline V gene sequence: CDR1 MNHEY, CDR2 SVGAGI. Trimming took 10 bases from V and 4 from J, leaving 20 bases between them. The CDR3 is made up of 14 amino acids. The receptor was derived from an adult in good health and CMV-seronegative. The sample was memory CD4+ T cells from blood. The genes are TRBV6-5 and TRBJ2-7; D is tentatively TRBD1 or TRBD2 (5 bases each). The chain's CDR3 is CATTTEGKQYEQYF. In nucleotides, the CDR3 is TGTGCCACCACGACCGAGGGGAAGCAGTACGAGCAGTACTTC.